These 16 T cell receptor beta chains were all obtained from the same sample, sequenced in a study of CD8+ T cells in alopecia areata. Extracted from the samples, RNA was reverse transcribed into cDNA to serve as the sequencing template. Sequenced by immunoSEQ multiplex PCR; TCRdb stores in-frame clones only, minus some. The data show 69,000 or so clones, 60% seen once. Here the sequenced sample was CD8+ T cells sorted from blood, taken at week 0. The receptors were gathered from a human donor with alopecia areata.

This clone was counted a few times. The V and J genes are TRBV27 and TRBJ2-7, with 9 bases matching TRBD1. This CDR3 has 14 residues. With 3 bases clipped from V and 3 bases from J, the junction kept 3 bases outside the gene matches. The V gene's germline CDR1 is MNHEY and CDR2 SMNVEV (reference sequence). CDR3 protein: CASSFTGQGYEQYF. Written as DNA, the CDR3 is TGTGCCAGCAGTTTCACGGGACAGGGCTACGAGCAGTACTTC.

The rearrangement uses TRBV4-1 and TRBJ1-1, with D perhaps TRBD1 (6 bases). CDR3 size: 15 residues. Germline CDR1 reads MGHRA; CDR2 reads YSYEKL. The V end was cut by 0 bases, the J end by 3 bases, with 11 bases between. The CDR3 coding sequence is TGCGCCAGCAGCCAAGACCGAACAGGGTACACTGAAGCTTTCTTT. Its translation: CASSQDRTGYTEAFF.

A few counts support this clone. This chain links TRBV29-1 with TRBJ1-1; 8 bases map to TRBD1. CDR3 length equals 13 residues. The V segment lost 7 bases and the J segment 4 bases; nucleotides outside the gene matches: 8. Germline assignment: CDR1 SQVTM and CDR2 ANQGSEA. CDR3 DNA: TGCAGCGCAGAGACAGGGGAACGCACTGAAGCTTTCTTT. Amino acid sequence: CSAETGERTEAFF.

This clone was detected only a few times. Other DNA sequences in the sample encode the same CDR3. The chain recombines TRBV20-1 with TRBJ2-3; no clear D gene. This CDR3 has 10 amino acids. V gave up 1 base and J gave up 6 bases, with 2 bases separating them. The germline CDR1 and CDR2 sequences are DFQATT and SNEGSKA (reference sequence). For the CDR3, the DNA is TGCAGTGCTAGAGGTGATACGCAGTATTTT. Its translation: CSARGDTQYF.

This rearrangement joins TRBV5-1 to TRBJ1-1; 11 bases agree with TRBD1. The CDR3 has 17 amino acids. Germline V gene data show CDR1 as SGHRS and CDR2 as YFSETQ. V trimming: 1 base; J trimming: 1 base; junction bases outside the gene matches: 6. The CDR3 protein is CASSLKGTGGANTEAFF. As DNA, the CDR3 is TGCGCCAGCAGCTTGAAGGGGACAGGGGGTGCGAACACTGAAGCTTTCTTT.

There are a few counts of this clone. This CDR3 is CASRPGGAGDIQYF. CDR3 bases: TGTGCCAGCAGGCCAGGGGGCGCCGGGGACATTCAGTACTTC. The V and J genes are TRBV2 and TRBJ2-4, with 8 positions matching TRBD1. Germline lookup yields CDR1 SNHLY and CDR2 FYNNEI. The V segment lost 6 bases and the J segment 8 bases; nucleotides outside the gene matches: 9. CDR3 length: 14 residues.

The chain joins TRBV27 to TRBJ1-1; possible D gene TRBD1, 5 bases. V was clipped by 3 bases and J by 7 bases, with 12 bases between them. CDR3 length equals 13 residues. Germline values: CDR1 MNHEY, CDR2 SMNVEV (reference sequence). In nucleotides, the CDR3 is TGTGCCAGCAGTTTTATCCAGGGTGGTGAAGCTTTCTTT. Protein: CASSFIQGGEAFF.

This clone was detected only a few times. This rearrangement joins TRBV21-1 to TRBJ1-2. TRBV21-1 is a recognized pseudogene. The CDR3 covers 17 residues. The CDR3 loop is CASSKGESGRSSYGYTF. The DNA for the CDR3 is TGTGCCAGCAGCAAAGGGGAATCAGGAAGATCCTCATATGGCTACACCTTC.

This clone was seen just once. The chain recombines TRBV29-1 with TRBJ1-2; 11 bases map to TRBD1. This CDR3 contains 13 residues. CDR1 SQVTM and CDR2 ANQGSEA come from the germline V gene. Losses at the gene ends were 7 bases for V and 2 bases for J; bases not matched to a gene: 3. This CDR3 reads CSARTGGNYGYTF. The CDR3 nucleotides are TGCAGCGCCCGGACAGGGGGCAACTATGGCTACACCTTC.

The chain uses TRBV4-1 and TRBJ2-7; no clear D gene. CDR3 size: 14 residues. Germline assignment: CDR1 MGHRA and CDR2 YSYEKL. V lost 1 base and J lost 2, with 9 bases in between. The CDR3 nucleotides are TGCGCCAGCAGCCAAGGTTCGAAGGCCTACGAGCAGTACTTC. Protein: CASSQGSKAYEQYF.

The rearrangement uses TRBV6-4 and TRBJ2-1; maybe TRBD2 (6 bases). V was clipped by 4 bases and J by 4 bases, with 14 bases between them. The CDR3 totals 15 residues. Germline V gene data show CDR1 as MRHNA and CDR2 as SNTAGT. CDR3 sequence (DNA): TGTGCCAGCAGTGTTTTGGGGGGACCATACAATGAGCAGTTCTTC. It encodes CASSVLGGPYNEQFF.

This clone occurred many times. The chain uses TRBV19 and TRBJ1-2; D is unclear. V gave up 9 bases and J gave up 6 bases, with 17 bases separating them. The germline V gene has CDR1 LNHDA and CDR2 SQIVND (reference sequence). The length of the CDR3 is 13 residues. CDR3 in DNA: TGTGCCAGCACGCGAGGGTTCTTGCATGGCTACACCTTC. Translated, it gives CASTRGFLHGYTF.

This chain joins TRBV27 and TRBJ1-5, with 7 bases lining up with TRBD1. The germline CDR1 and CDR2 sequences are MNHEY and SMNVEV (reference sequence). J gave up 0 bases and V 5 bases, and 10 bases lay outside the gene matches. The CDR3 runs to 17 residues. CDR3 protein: CASSPGTAVYSNQPQHF. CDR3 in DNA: TGTGCCAGCAGTCCCGGGACAGCAGTTTATAGCAATCAGCCCCAGCATTTT.

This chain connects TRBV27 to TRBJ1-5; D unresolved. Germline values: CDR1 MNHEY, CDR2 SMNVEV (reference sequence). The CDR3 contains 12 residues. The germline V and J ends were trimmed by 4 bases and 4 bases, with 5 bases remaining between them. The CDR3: CASSSVNQPQHF. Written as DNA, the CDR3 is TGTGCCAGCAGTTCGGTAAATCAGCCCCAGCATTTT.

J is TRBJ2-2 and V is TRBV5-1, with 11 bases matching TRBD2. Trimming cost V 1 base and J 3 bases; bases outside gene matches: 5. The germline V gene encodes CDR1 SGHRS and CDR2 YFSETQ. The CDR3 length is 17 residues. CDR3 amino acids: CASSLLSGGADTGELFF. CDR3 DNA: TGCGCCAGCAGCTTGCTTAGCGGGGGGGCCGACACCGGGGAGCTGTTTTTT.

CDR3 sequence reads: CASSLRGGSNQPQHF. The CDR3 DNA follows: TGCGCCAGCAGCCTCCGGGGGGGTAGCAATCAGCCCCAGCATTTT. The genes are TRBV5-1 and TRBJ1-5, with D tentatively TRBD1 (5 bases). The germline V gene has CDR1 SGHRS and CDR2 YFSETQ. The CDR3 totals 15 residues. The V end was cut by 4 bases, the J end by 0 bases, with 11 bases between.